This T cell receptor (beta chain) was profiled in a study of control samples from healthy donors and cancer patients. Measured with immunoSEQ multiplex PCR; TCRdb has only the in-frame clones, and not every one. The sample lists fewer than 200,000 clones; approximately 86% were seen once. CDR1 MDHEN and CDR2 SYDVKM come from the germline V gene. The CDR3 is made up of 17 amino acids. Trimming cost V 2 bases and J 4 bases, with 17 bases left between them. Sequencing was carried out using blood. The sequence came from a woman aged 25 to 39 in good health. The gene calls are TRBV28 and TRBJ2-2; D unresolved. CDR3: CASSLLLRAKTTGELFF. The DNA for the CDR3 is TGTGCCAGCAGTTTACTCCTACGAGCGAAAACCACCGGGGAGCTGTTTTTT.